The clone carrying this T cell receptor (beta chain) occurred many times. Its antigen is undetermined. Germline values: CDR1 SGHRS, CDR2 YFSETQ. The CDR3 extends over 15 amino acids. V dropped 5 bases and J dropped 0 bases, with 13 bases sitting between them. The data originate from a study of T-cell reconstitution after alpha-beta-depleted transplantation in children. Study observations and caveats: Two months or so post-transplant, alpha-beta T cells reportedly derived from several hundred expanded graft clones.

The authors prepared the TCRbeta library with unique molecular identifiers. TCRdb reprocessed the PCR reads via MiXCR and lists one record per CDR3 protein. The table records 700,000 to 950,000 distinct CDR3 sequences, about 16% of them present only once. This sample comprised PBMCs, mostly from graft donor cells, obtained 360 days after TCRalphabeta/CD19-depleted stem cell transplant. The clonotype was recovered from a male patient aged 10 to 17 who had a stem cell transplant for acute lymphoblastic leukemia, so the T cells may come from the graft donor. This chain links TRBV5-1 with TRBJ2-3; no definite D call. The CDR3 DNA reads TGCGCCAGCAGAGTAGGGTCCCCCAGCACAGATACGCAGTATTTT. It yields the protein CASRVGSPSTDTQYF.